A selection of T cell receptor beta chains follows, all from one sample in a study of blood T cell repertoires in COVID-19. Method: immunoSEQ multiplex PCR; TCRdb's copy keeps in-frame clones and lacks some. The sample shows 150,000 to 200,000 clones, approximately 95% of them seen only once. Specimen: peripheral blood. These receptors came from an older woman with COVID-19, enrolled during active disease. Both conserved end residues are part of each CDR3. A D gene is named only where the DNA matches it firmly. Not every row has a clone size; where given, it reads once, few, many or a size class.

V gene	clone size	J gene	D gene	CDR3 DNA	CDR3 protein
TRBV18	-	TRBJ2-1	TRBD2	TGTGCCAGCTCACCACCGTCCCTAGCGGGGGGGTTTAATGAGCAGTTCTTC	CASSPPSLAGGFNEQFF
TRBV27	-	TRBJ1-2	TRBD1	TGTGCCAGCAGTCCGACAGGGGATGGCTACACCTTC	CASSPTGDGYTF
TRBV29-1	-	TRBJ1-2	-	TGCAGCGTTGTGGCAGGGTCTTCTGCTGGGGGCTACACCTTC	CSVVAGSSAGGYTF
TRBV6-5	-	TRBJ1-2	-	TGTGCCAGCAGTTACTCGAGAGACTCCTATGGCTACACCTTC	CASSYSRDSYGYTF
TRBV15	few	TRBJ1-2	-	TGTGCCACCAGCAGAGCCCCTGCGGGAGGAAGCTATGGCTACACCTTC	CATSRAPAGGSYGYTF
TRBV20-1	-	TRBJ2-1	-	TGCAGTGCTAGTTCACGGGTTAGCTACAATGAGCAGTTCTTC	CSASSRVSYNEQFF
TRBV23-1	-	TRBJ2-1	-	TGCGCCAGCAAAGGCGGACAGTCCTACAATGAGCAGTTCTTC	CASKGGQSYNEQFF
TRBV19	-	TRBJ1-6	TRBD1	TGTGCCAGTAGTACTACAGGGGGTAGGGGTAATTCACCCCTCCACTTT	CASSTTGGRGNSPLHF
TRBV7-2	-	TRBJ1-1	-	TGTGCCAGCAGAATGGACAGATATAACACTGAAGCTTTCTTT	CASRMDRYNTEAFF
TRBV11-3	-	TRBJ1-1	-	TGTGCCAGCAGTTCCCAGGGTCTAGGGAATGAAGCTTTCTTT	CASSSQGLGNEAFF
TRBV5-1	-	TRBJ1-1	-	TGCGCCAGCAGCTTGGTCTCGGGACAGAACACTGAAGCTTTCTTT	CASSLVSGQNTEAFF
TRBV19	-	TRBJ1-1	-	TGTGCCAGTAGTGTACTACCAGTACAGGTTGGAGCTTTCTTT	CASSVLPVQVGAFF
TRBV7-3	-	TRBJ2-5	TRBD1	TGTGCCAGCAGCCCCGTCAGGGGGGAGACCCAGTACTTC	CASSPVRGETQYF
TRBV6-5	-	TRBJ2-7	-	TGTGCCAGCTGTCGACAGAAATCTTTGGTTTACGAGCAGTACTTC	CASCRQKSLVYEQYF
TRBV27	-	TRBJ2-7	-	TGTGCCAGCAGTCCAACAGGGATAGCCTCCTACGAGCAGTACTTC	CASSPTGIASYEQYF
TRBV10-1	-	TRBJ2-6	-	TGCGCCAGCCCCGAAGGGCAGGGGCTGCCTGGGGCCAACGTCCTGACTTTC	CASPEGQGLPGANVLTF
TRBV5-1	-	TRBJ2-7	-	TGCGCCAGCAGTAAGAGCAGGGATCCATACGAGCAGTACTTC	CASSKSRDPYEQYF
TRBV27	-	TRBJ2-4	-	TGTGCCAGCAGTTTAGGCCTACAGAAAAACATTCAGTACTTC	CASSLGLQKNIQYF
TRBV9	-	TRBJ2-1	-	TGTGCCAGCAGCCCAGGACACCTGAGCTCCTACAATGAGCAGTTCTTC	CASSPGHLSSYNEQFF
TRBV7-9	-	TRBJ2-2	-	TGTGCCAGCAGCTGGACGGAGGGAACCGGGGAGCTGTTTTTT	CASSWTEGTGELFF
TRBV5-5	-	TRBJ1-3	-	TGTGCCAGCAGCTTGGGTTTGGGACATGGAAACACCATATATTTT	CASSLGLGHGNTIYF
TRBV19	-	TRBJ1-2	-	TGTGCCAGTAGTATAGGGTACAGTAACTATGGCTACACCTTC	CASSIGYSNYGYTF
TRBV6-1	-	TRBJ1-5	-	TGTGCCAGCAGTGAATTGGCGGGGTATAGCAATCAGCCCCAGCATTTT	CASSELAGYSNQPQHF
TRBV5-1	-	TRBJ2-3	-	TGCGCCAGCAACCCGGGGGGCGGACTAAGCACAGATACGCAGTATTTT	CASNPGGGLSTDTQYF
TRBV11-3	-	TRBJ2-2	TRBD2	TGTGCCAGCAGCTCGGGGGGGACCAACGGGGAGCTGTTTTTT	CASSSGGTNGELFF
TRBV3-1/TRBV3-2	-	TRBJ1-2	TRBD1	TGTGCCAGCAGCCGCTCTGGGACAGGGTATGGCTACACCTTC	CASSRSGTGYGYTF
TRBV4-3	few	TRBJ2-3	-	TGCGCCAGCAGCCAACAAACACAGAGCACAGATACGCAGTATTTT	CASSQQTQSTDTQYF
TRBV12-3/TRBV12-4	-	TRBJ1-5	-	TGTGCCAGCAGAGGCCGGGGGCCCCAGCATTTT	CASRGRGPQHF
TRBV18	-	TRBJ2-6	TRBD1	TGTGCCAGCTCACCGGAGACAGGGGGCATATCTGGGGCCAACGTCCTGACTTTC	CASSPETGGISGANVLTF
TRBV6-5	-	TRBJ1-3	-	TGTGCCAGTCATACCGCGGACTCTGGAAACACCATATATTTT	CASHTADSGNTIYF
TRBV4-2	-	TRBJ1-4	-	TGTGCCAGCAGCCAAGATCCGAAGACAGCAACTAATGAAAAACTGTTTTTT	CASSQDPKTATNEKLFF
TRBV2	-	TRBJ2-2	TRBD2	TGTGCCAGCCAAGCGGGGGGGAACACCGGGGAGCTGTTTTTT	CASQAGGNTGELFF
TRBV30	-	TRBJ1-3	-	TGTGCCTGGAGTCCGGGAACCTCTGGAAACACCATATATTTT	CAWSPGTSGNTIYF
TRBV20-1	-	TRBJ2-3	TRBD2	TGCAGTGCTAGTGGGGGTAGCGGGGGTTCTCTTACTAGCACAGATACGCAGTATTTT	CSASGGSGGSLTSTDTQYF
TRBV9	-	TRBJ1-2	-	TGTGCCAGCAGCGCAGCCGGCGGGGGCAGGGGTTATGGCTACACCTTC	CASSAAGGGRGYGYTF
TRBV6-2/TRBV6-3	-	TRBJ2-1	TRBD2	TGTGCCAGCAGCTGGACTAGCGGGGCAGGGTACAATGAGCAGTTCTTC	CASSWTSGAGYNEQFF
TRBV11-2	-	TRBJ1-6	-	TGTGCCAGCAGCTTAGGTCGGGGTTTGTATTCACCCCTCCACTTT	CASSLGRGLYSPLHF
TRBV5-6	-	TRBJ1-1	TRBD1	TGTGCCAGCAGCTTCTTTGACAGGGAGAACACTGAAGCTTTCTTT	CASSFFDRENTEAFF
TRBV7-8	-	TRBJ2-5	TRBD2	TGTGCCAGCAGCCCTCTTCGGGGGAGGGGAGAGACCCAGTACTTC	CASSPLRGRGETQYF
TRBV5-4	-	TRBJ2-2	TRBD2	TGTGCCAGCAGCTTGGGGGTTAGCGGGGGCGCCGGGGAGCTGTTTTTT	CASSLGVSGGAGELFF
TRBV5-8	-	TRBJ2-2	-	TGTGCCAGTCCTCGGAGGGGATCGAACACCGGGGAGCTGTTTTTT	CASPRRGSNTGELFF
TRBV14	-	TRBJ1-6	TRBD1	TGTGCCAGCAGCCGAGACAGGGTACCGAATTCACCCCTCCACTTT	CASSRDRVPNSPLHF
TRBV5-1	-	TRBJ1-4	TRBD1	TGCGCCAGCAGCTTGGACAGGGGGCAAGAAAAACTGTTTTTT	CASSLDRGQEKLFF
TRBV13	-	TRBJ2-3	TRBD2	TGTGCCAGCAGCTTTAGCGGGGGAAACACAGATACGCAGTATTTT	CASSFSGGNTDTQYF
TRBV19	-	TRBJ1-6	-	TGTGCCAGTAGTCGTCTAATCGGGGGGAGCTCCTATAATTCACCCCTCCACTTT	CASSRLIGGSSYNSPLHF
TRBV5-4	-	TRBJ1-4	-	TGTGCCAGCAGCAAGGGGCAGGGAAATGAAAAACTGTTTTTT	CASSKGQGNEKLFF
TRBV21-1	-	TRBJ2-7	-	TGTGCCAGCAGCAAAGGGACAAAACCTTACGAGCAGTACTTC	CASSKGTKPYEQYF